This T cell receptor beta chain was retrieved from a study of CD8+ T cells in alopecia areata. Background on the study: Each of the treated patients was given oral tofacitinib, 5 to 10 mg twice daily, for moderate-to-severe alopecia areata.

Overall study findings and caveats: Sequencing of scalp tissue also captures the resident alphabeta T cells of normal skin. Lesional scalp displayed greater clonality than normal scalp, most notably in alopecia totalis/universalis.

A note on this clone: No antigen is known for it.

Trimming pared 0 bases from V and 2 bases from J, leaving 9 bases between. Germline values: CDR1 SGHTA, CDR2 FQGNSA. This CDR3 has 15 amino acids. From alopecia areata patients, lesional scalp punch biopsies and peripheral blood were collected. Sequencing relied on a cDNA template that was reverse transcribed from extracted RNA. Profiling relied on immunoSEQ multiplex PCR, and the TCRdb table lists in-frame clones only, not all of them. The repertoire holds fewer than 200,000 clones, with roughly 66% as singletons. The rearrangement links TRBV7-2 to TRBJ2-3; tentatively, D is TRBD1 (5 bases). Sequencing used CD8+ T cells sorted from blood, obtained at week 0. The clonotype comes from a human donor with alopecia areata. The DNA of the CDR3 is TGTGCCAGCAGCTTAGCGGGCAGGGCCACAGATACGCAGTATTTT. It is translated as CASSLAGRATDTQYF.